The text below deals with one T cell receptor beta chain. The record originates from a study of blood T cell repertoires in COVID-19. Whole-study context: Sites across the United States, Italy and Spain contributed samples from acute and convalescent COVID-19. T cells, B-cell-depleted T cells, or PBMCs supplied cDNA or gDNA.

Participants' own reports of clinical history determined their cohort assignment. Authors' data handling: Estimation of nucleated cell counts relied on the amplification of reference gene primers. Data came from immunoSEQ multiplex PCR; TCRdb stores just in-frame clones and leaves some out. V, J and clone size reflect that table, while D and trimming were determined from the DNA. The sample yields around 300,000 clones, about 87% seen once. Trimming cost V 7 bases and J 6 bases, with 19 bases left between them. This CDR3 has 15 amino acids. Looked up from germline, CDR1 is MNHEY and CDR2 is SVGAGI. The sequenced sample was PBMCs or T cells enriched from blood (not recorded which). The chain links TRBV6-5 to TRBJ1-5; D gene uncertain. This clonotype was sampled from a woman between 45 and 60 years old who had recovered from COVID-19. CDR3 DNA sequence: TGTGCCAGCAATACCAATCCCAGCGGCGGTCAGCCCCAGCATTTT. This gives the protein CASNTNPSGGQPQHF.